This T cell receptor (beta chain) was recorded in a study of shared clonotypes between healthy human individuals. Study conclusions and caveats: Sequencing depth was expected to affect clonotype sharing among donors.

Data came from immunoSEQ multiplex PCR; TCRdb stores just in-frame clones and leaves some out. Here the sample spans millions of clones, around nine tenths being singletons. All the donors were Caucasian adults who lived in Nashville, Tennessee. Worth noting for this clone: Its target is not known.

Germline values: CDR1 SGHNT, CDR2 YYREEE (reference sequence). This CDR3 has 18 amino acids. The J segment lost 4 bases and the V segment lost 6 bases, leaving 13 bases of the junction unmatched. This clonotype originated in a man younger than 30 in good health. The rearrangement uses TRBV5-4 and TRBJ2-3, with 14 positions matching TRBD2. The sequencing input was naive CD4+ T cells sorted from blood. Subset specified: CD45RA+ positively selected. CDR3 protein: CASKGYGTSGSRADTQYF. As DNA, the CDR3 is TGTGCCAGCAAGGGGTACGGGACTAGCGGGAGTCGGGCAGATACGCAGTATTTT. The full variable domain, completed using reference TRBV5-4 and TRBJ2-3, is ETGVTQSPTHLIKTRGQQVTLRCSSQSGHNTVSWYQQALGQGPQFIFQYYREEENGRGNFPPRFSGLQFPNYSSELNVNALELDDSALYLCASKGYGTSGSRADTQYFGPGTRLTVL.